This TCR beta chain emerged from a study of control samples from healthy donors and cancer patients. This CDR3 spans 10 amino acids. Germline assignment: CDR1 SEHNR and CDR2 FQNEAQ (reference sequence). Between the trimmed V and J ends, which lost 4 bases and 13 bases, there was a span of 10 bases. Produced via immunoSEQ multiplex PCR; TCRdb's table is partial and in-frame only. The sample contains about 55,000 clones, more than 95% of which appear only once. The genes are TRBV7-9 and TRBJ1-2; D unclear. The TCR was taken from a woman younger than 35 in good health. The specimen was blood. CDR3 sequence: CASSSLEPTF. The CDR3, as DNA: TGTGCCAGCAGCTCCCTCGAGCCCACCTTC.